This passage covers 24 T cell receptor beta chains from one sample sequenced in a study of OX40 agonist ivuxolimab in advanced cancers. Profiled with immunoSEQ multiplex PCR; TCRdb holds only in-frame clones, not every one. This table holds 30,000 to 40,000 clones, 84% found once. The sample here was CD4+ or CD8+ T cells sorted from blood, taken in a trial of the OX40 agonist ivuxolimab. These receptors were collected from an adult with an advanced solid tumor such as melanoma, head and neck, liver or kidney cancer.

The J gene is TRBJ1-1, the V gene TRBV5-6, with TRBD1 matching over 11 bases. This CDR3 spans 15 amino acids. Germline V lookup: CDR1 SGHDT, CDR2 YYEEEE. The V and J ends lost 2 bases and 6 bases, in that order; junction bases with no gene match: 6. DNA for the CDR3: TGTGCCAGCAGCTTTGGGACAGGGGGATACTCTGAAGCTTTCTTT. It translates to CASSFGTGGYSEAFF.

The chain has TRBV6-5 and TRBJ1-1; maybe TRBD1 (5 bases). V was pared by 6 bases and J by 3 bases, with 11 bases between. From germline, CDR1 is MNHEY and CDR2 SVGAGI. The CDR3 covers 13 residues. CDR3 nucleotides: TGTGCCAGCAGGCAGGGACTCTACACTGAAGCTTTCTTT. Amino acids: CASRQGLYTEAFF.

J is TRBJ2-1 and V is TRBV4-1; D is possibly TRBD2 (5 bases). CDR1 MGHRA and CDR2 YSYEKL come from the germline V gene. The CDR3 runs to 14 residues. Trimming pared 1 base from V and 4 bases from J, leaving 8 bases between. The CDR3 DNA sequence: TGCGCCAGCAGCCAAGTACGAGGGTACAATGAGCAGTTCTTC. This codes for CASSQVRGYNEQFF.

The chain combines TRBV9 with TRBJ2-1; D unclear. The CDR3 covers 15 residues. Germline lookup yields CDR1 SGDLS and CDR2 YYNGEE. V lost 0 bases and J lost 8, with 15 bases in between. CDR3 bases: TGTGCCAGCAGCGTAGTGGGCAGAAGGACGGATGAGCAGTTCTTC. It translates to CASSVVGRRTDEQFF. The variable domain in full, completed from reference TRBV9 and TRBJ2-1, reads DSGVTQTPKHLITATGQRVTLRCSPRSGDLSVYWYQQSLDQGLQFLIQYYNGEERAKGNILERFSAQQFPDLHSELNLSSLELGDSALYFCASSVVGRRTDEQFFGPGTRLTVL.

V is TRBV27 and J is TRBJ2-3, with 7 bases lining up with TRBD1. This CDR3 is 13 amino acids long. CDR1 is MNHEY and CDR2 is SMNVEV in the germline V gene (reference sequence). Germline trimming cut 5 bases from V and 6 bases from J; bases unmatched to any gene: 5. The CDR3 region has the DNA TGTGCCAGCAGTCGGACAGGCTGGGATACGCAGTATTTT. Its protein product is CASSRTGWDTQYF.

The chain uses TRBV4-1 and TRBJ2-3, with 7 positions matching TRBD2. Per germline, CDR1 MGHRA and CDR2 YSYEKL. The CDR3 has 17 amino acids. The V and J ends lost 3 bases and 1 base, in that order; junction bases with no gene match: 10. This CDR3 is CASSQTNPGRGTDTQYF. For the CDR3, the DNA is TGCGCCAGCAGCCAGACCAACCCGGGGAGGGGCACAGATACGCAGTATTTT.

The V and J genes are TRBV4-1 and TRBJ2-2; 10 bases are shared with TRBD2. This CDR3 has 17 residues. V was pared by 5 bases and J by 1 base, with 7 bases of the junction left unmatched. CDR1 MGHRA and CDR2 YSYEKL come from the germline V gene. CDR3 loop: CASSGSVAGGNTGELFF. The CDR3 DNA is TGCGCCAGCAGCGGTAGTGTAGCGGGGGGGAACACCGGGGAGCTGTTTTTT.

The rearrangement joins TRBV27 to TRBJ1-2; D may be TRBD1 (5 bases). CDR3 size: 14 residues. The ends were cut back, 0 bases at V and 12 bases at J, with 17 bases in the middle. Germline-derived CDR1 and CDR2 are MNHEY and SMNVEV (reference sequence). The CDR3 bases are TGTGCCAGCAGTTTATCGGGACCGGGCAGCGAAGACACCTTC. Translating gives CASSLSGPGSEDTF.

DNA for the CDR3: TGTGCCAGCAGTTTCTCCGACCCTATTCCCTACGAGCAGTACTTC. It encodes CASSFSDPIPYEQYF. The chain employs TRBV28 and TRBJ2-7; D unclear. CDR1 is MDHEN, CDR2 SYDVKM, per germline. Between the trimmed V and J ends, which lost 3 bases and 2 bases, there was a span of 14 bases. The CDR3 is 15 residues long.

The chain couples TRBV5-4 to TRBJ2-1; TRBD2 matches at 12 bases. The CDR3 is 15 residues long. Germline V gene lookup returns CDR1 SGHNT and CDR2 YYREEE (reference sequence). V shed 0 bases and J 10 bases; nucleotides not matched to a gene: 5. CDR3 bases: TGTGCCAGCAGCTTGGCTAGCGGGGGGGCTCGGGAGCAGTTCTTC. This gives the protein CASSLASGGAREQFF.

V gene TRBV6-6 combines with J gene TRBJ2-4; D perhaps matches TRBD1 (6 bases). CDR3 size: 16 residues. Trimming left V 6 bases short and J 0 bases short, with 15 bases between. CDR1 MNHNY and CDR2 SVGAGI come from the germline V gene (reference sequence). The CDR3 coding sequence is TGTGCCAGCAGCTATCCGGGACAAAGAGCCAAAAACATTCAGTACTTC. Translating gives CASSYPGQRAKNIQYF.

The chain links TRBV6-6 to TRBJ1-2; 11 bases are a match to TRBD1. Germline CDR1 is MNHNY and CDR2 is SVGAGI (reference sequence). V lost 5 bases, J lost 8 bases, and 7 bases stayed unmatched. The CDR3 runs to 14 residues. The CDR3 region has the DNA TGTGCCAGCAGTCAAGGACAGGGGGCGGTAGGCTACACCTTC. It encodes CASSQGQGAVGYTF.

V and J are TRBV7-9 and TRBJ2-3, with D perhaps TRBD1 (6 bases). The CDR3 has 17 amino acids. The V gene's germline CDR1 is SEHNR and CDR2 FQNEAQ (reference sequence). V lost 4 bases, J lost 6 bases, and 23 bases lay in between. The CDR3 here is CASSSSPSGEKHDTQYF. Here the CDR3 DNA reads TGTGCCAGCAGCTCCTCCCCCTCAGGGGAAAAACACGATACGCAGTATTTT.

The chain is built from TRBV9 and TRBJ2-6; the D call may be TRBD1 or TRBD2 (5 bases each). V shed 0 bases and J shed 2 bases, with 9 bases lying between them. Germline CDR1 is SGDLS and CDR2 is YYNGEE. This CDR3 is 16 amino acids long. The CDR3 loop is CASSVGGAAGANVLTF. The CDR3 DNA reads TGTGCCAGCAGCGTAGGAGGGGCAGCTGGGGCCAACGTCCTGACTTTC. The full variable domain, rest sourced from reference TRBV9 and TRBJ2-6, is DSGVTQTPKHLITATGQRVTLRCSPRSGDLSVYWYQQSLDQGLQFLIQYYNGEERAKGNILERFSAQQFPDLHSELNLSSLELGDSALYFCASSVGGAAGANVLTFGAGSRLTVL.

The V gene is TRBV2, the J gene TRBJ2-7; either TRBD1 or TRBD2 may fit D (5 bases each). In germline, CDR1 is SNHLY, CDR2 FYNNEI. CDR3 length equals 18 residues. V lost 6 bases to trimming and J lost 2 bases, with 26 bases between them. The CDR3 sequence: CASSAGPPAVTVTYEQYF. The CDR3, as DNA: TGTGCCAGCAGCGCTGGCCCCCCAGCGGTGACAGTTACCTACGAGCAGTACTTC. Full variable domain (missing parts from reference TRBV2 and TRBJ2-7): EPEVTQTPSHQVTQMGQEVILRCVPISNHLYFYWYRQILGQKVEFLVSFYNNEISEKSEIFDDQFSVERPDGSNFTLKIRSTKLEDSAMYFCASSAGPPAVTVTYEQYFGPGTRLTVT.

The V gene is TRBV6-1, the J gene TRBJ1-1; D unresolved. V was pared by 2 bases and J by 3 bases, with 10 bases between. The CDR3 contains 14 residues. The V gene's germline CDR1 is MNHNS and CDR2 SASEGT. The CDR3 region has the DNA TGTGCCAGCAGTGAATGGGGAGGGTACACTGAAGCTTTCTTT. Encoded protein: CASSEWGGYTEAFF.

This sequence joins TRBV15 and TRBJ2-5; D is possibly TRBD2 (7 bases). From germline, CDR1 is LNHNV and CDR2 YYDKDF (reference sequence). The CDR3 contains 15 residues. Between the trimmed V and J ends, which lost 3 bases and 5 bases, there was a span of 16 bases. CDR3 region: CATSRVSGGSETQYF. The CDR3 DNA sequence: TGTGCCACCAGCAGGGTATCGGGGGGCTCGGAGACCCAGTACTTC. Full variable domain (missing parts from reference TRBV15 and TRBJ2-5): DAMVIQNPRYQVTQFGKPVTLSCSQTLNHNVMYWYQQKSSQAPKLLFHYYDKDFNNEADTPDNFQSRRPNTSFCFLDIRSPGLGDTAMYLCATSRVSGGSETQYFGPGTRLLVL.

V gene TRBV27 combines with J gene TRBJ2-3; the D is unclear. Germline CDR1 MNHEY, CDR2 SMNVEV (reference sequence). Deletions cut 4 bases from V and 1 base from J, with 6 bases between. CDR3 length: 13 amino acids. CDR3 amino acids: CASSSLGTDTQYF. CDR3 coding DNA: TGTGCCAGCAGTTCTCTAGGCACAGATACGCAGTATTTT.

The chain is built from TRBV27 and TRBJ2-3; the match to TRBD2 covers 15 bases. CDR3 length: 17 amino acids. J was trimmed by 2 bases and V by 4 bases; bases with no gene match: 4. Looked up from germline, CDR1 is MNHEY and CDR2 is SMNVEV (reference sequence). The CDR3 DNA reads as TGTGCCAGCAGTTCGGGACTAGCGGGGGGTTCCACAGATACGCAGTATTTT. Amino acids: CASSSGLAGGSTDTQYF.

The rearrangement uses TRBV4-2 and TRBJ2-5; weak D call: TRBD1 (6 bases). The CDR3 has 14 residues. V shed 1 base and J shed 2 bases, with 8 bases lying between them. The germline V gene has CDR1 LGHNA and CDR2 YNFKEQ. For the CDR3, the DNA is TGTGCCAGCAGCCAAGGGGGGCGGCAAGAGACCCAGTACTTC. It is translated as CASSQGGRQETQYF.

This clone appeared a single time. The V gene is TRBV9, the J gene TRBJ2-5; D gene ambiguous. The V and J ends lost 2 bases and 5 bases respectively, with 13 bases between them. This CDR3 contains 14 residues. Per germline, CDR1 SGDLS and CDR2 YYNGEE. CDR3 amino acids: CASSVRPGWETQYF. CDR3 DNA sequence: TGTGCCAGCAGCGTCAGGCCCGGGTGGGAGACCCAGTACTTC.

This clone has more than one count but fewer than ten. The genes are TRBV7-9 and TRBJ1-1; 7 positions agree with TRBD1. The CDR3 spans 12 residues. Germline CDR1 SEHNR, CDR2 FQNEAQ (reference sequence). V dropped 1 base and J dropped 7; count of bases not matched to a gene: 0. DNA of the CDR3: TGTGCCAGCAGCTTAGGGGACAGTGAAGCTTTCTTT. Translation gives CASSLGDSEAFF. The whole variable domain, filled in from reference TRBV7-9 and TRBJ1-1, reads DTGVSQNPRHKITKRGQNVTFRCDPISEHNRLYWYRQTLGQGPEFLTYFQNEAQLEKSRLLSDRFSAERPKGSFSTLEIQRTEQGDSAMYLCASSLGDSEAFFGQGTRLTVV.

The chain has TRBV4-2 and TRBJ2-3, with a weak D call TRBD1 (5 bases). This CDR3 has 16 amino acids. In germline, CDR1 is LGHNA, CDR2 YNFKEQ. The V and J ends lost 4 bases and 1 base respectively, with 15 bases between them. The CDR3 nucleotides read TGTGCCAGCAGCCCAATAAATGAAGGGGGCACAGATACGCAGTATTTT. It specifies CASSPINEGGTDTQYF.

V gene TRBV15 combines with J gene TRBJ2-1, with D possibly being TRBD2 (5 bases). Trimming removed 3 bases at V and 10 bases at J, with 13 bases between. The CDR3 has 13 residues. From germline, CDR1 is LNHNV and CDR2 YYDKDF (reference sequence). CDR3 residues: CATSRSRAEEQFF. The DNA for the CDR3 is TGTGCCACCAGCAGGAGCCGAGCGGAAGAGCAGTTCTTC. The variable domain in full, with the rest retrieved from reference TRBV15 and TRBJ2-1, is DAMVIQNPRYQVTQFGKPVTLSCSQTLNHNVMYWYQQKSSQAPKLLFHYYDKDFNNEADTPDNFQSRRPNTSFCFLDIRSPGLGDTAMYLCATSRSRAEEQFFGPGTRLTVL.